A single sample is the source of the 17 T cell receptor beta chains below, sequenced in a study of vaccination effects on CD4 cells after COVID-19. Using immunoSEQ multiplex PCR, the repertoire was profiled, and TCRdb retains in-frame clones only, with some absent. In the table there are 45,000 to 65,000 clones, over 80% of which are singletons. What these receptors recognize is not known. Prior to sequencing, the ViraFEST assay stimulated PBMC with viral peptide pools, which expanded the antigen-specific CD4+ T cells. With approximately 9 days of culture completed, CD4+ T cells were isolated. The material was CD4+ T cells from PBMCs cultured with HCoV-229E spike peptides, obtained before COVID-19 vaccination. Receptor source: a human donor who received a COVID-19 vaccine.

The V gene is TRBV6-2 or TRBV6-3, the J gene TRBJ2-7, with D tentatively TRBD2 (6 bases). The germline V and J ends were trimmed by 5 bases and 2 bases, with 7 bases remaining between them. The V gene's germline CDR1 is MNHEY and CDR2 SVGEGT. The CDR3 totals 12 residues. Written as DNA, the CDR3 is TGTGCCAGCAGTAGCGGGCCCTACGAGCAGTACGTC. Residues: CASSSGPYEQYV.

This chain uses TRBV2 with TRBJ2-3; D unclear. The CDR3 has 13 residues. Germline V gene lookup returns CDR1 SNHLY and CDR2 FYNNEI. V was shortened by 4 bases and J by 6 bases, with 11 bases between the two germline ends. For the CDR3, the DNA is TGTGCCAGCAGTGTGGGCCCCGGCGATACGCAGTATTTT. Its protein is CASSVGPGDTQYF.

This chain links TRBV3-1 (or the pseudogene TRBV3-2) with TRBJ2-1; 12 bases are a match to TRBD2. This CDR3 spans 15 amino acids. CDR1 and CDR2 (germline): LGHDT, YNNKEL (reference sequence). J gave up 8 bases and V 1 base, and 3 bases lay outside the gene matches. CDR3 in DNA: TGTGCCAGCAGCCAAGGTCTAGCGGGGGGGCATGAGCAGTTCTTC. This gives the protein CASSQGLAGGHEQFF.

The chain employs TRBV7-2 and TRBJ2-5, with D possibly matching TRBD2 (6 bases). The CDR3 is 11 amino acids. Germline CDR1 reads SGHTA; CDR2 reads FQGNSA. The V end was cut by 5 bases, the J end by 6 bases, with 7 bases between. The CDR3 DNA is TGTGCCAGCAGCGCGGGACAGACCCAGTACTTC. It encodes CASSAGQTQYF.

The chain uses TRBV18 and TRBJ1-3, with TRBD1 as a possible D gene (5 bases). Germline V gene lookup returns CDR1 KGHSH and CDR2 LQKENI. This CDR3 has 17 residues. Trimming took off 3 bases at V and 0 bases at J, with 15 bases between the two ends. The CDR3 sequence is CASSPQTGTYSGNTIYF. The CDR3 region has the DNA TGTGCCAGCTCACCTCAAACCGGGACCTACTCTGGAAACACCATATATTTT. Looking up the rest from reference TRBV18 and TRBJ1-3 gives the full variable domain: NAGVMQNPRHLVRRRGQEARLRCSPMKGHSHVYWYRQLPEEGLKFMVYLQKENIIDESGMPKERFSAEFPKEGPSILRIQQVVRGDSAAYFCASSPQTGTYSGNTIYFGEGSWLTVV.

This clone turned up a few times. The chain uses TRBV28 and TRBJ1-6; the D gene is possibly TRBD1 (5 bases). V lost 4 bases, J lost 9 bases, and 10 bases lay in between. CDR1 and CDR2 from the germline V gene are MDHEN and SYDVKM. The CDR3 is 13 amino acids. CDR3 protein: CASSSQGFSPLHF. CDR3 coding DNA: TGTGCCAGCAGTTCCCAGGGATTTTCACCCCTCCACTTT.

The chain is built from TRBV2 and TRBJ1-6, with TRBD1 identical over 8 bases. There are 14 residues in the CDR3. From germline, CDR1 is SNHLY and CDR2 FYNNEI. The V segment lost 6 bases and the J segment 6 bases; nucleotides outside the gene matches: 4. The CDR3 protein is CASRGQVPNSPLHF. CDR3 in DNA: TGTGCCAGCAGGGGACAGGTTCCTAATTCACCCCTCCACTTT. Supplemented by reference TRBV2 and TRBJ1-6, the full variable domain reads EPEVTQTPSHQVTQMGQEVILRCVPISNHLYFYWYRQILGQKVEFLVSFYNNEISEKSEIFDDQFSVERPDGSNFTLKIRSTKLEDSAMYFCASRGQVPNSPLHFGNGTRLTVT.

The chain is built from TRBV20-1 and TRBJ1-3, with 7 nucleotides matching TRBD1. V lost 5 bases to trimming and J lost 7 bases; unmatched junction nucleotides: 2. There are 11 residues in the CDR3. Germline assignment: CDR1 DFQATT and CDR2 SNEGSKA (reference sequence). The DNA of the CDR3 is TGCAGTGCTGGGGGACAGAACACCATATATTTT. It codes for CSAGGQNTIYF.

The V gene is TRBV5-3, the J gene TRBJ2-5, with 8 bases that match TRBD2. TRBV5-3 is given ORF status, its function remaining uncertain. There are 15 residues in the CDR3. The V and J ends lost 0 bases and 5 bases, in that order; junction bases with no gene match: 6. The CDR3 region has the DNA TGTGCCAGAAGCTTGGTCGGACTAGCTGGGGAGACCCAGTACTTC. Protein product: CARSLVGLAGETQYF.

The rearrangement links TRBV28 to TRBJ1-2, with 8 bases fitting TRBD1. The CDR3 consists of 13 residues. The germline V gene has CDR1 MDHEN and CDR2 SYDVKM. The trim removed 6 bases at V and 3 bases at J, leaving 3 bases unmatched. The DNA of the CDR3 is TGTGCCAGCAGGTTGACAGGGGACTATGGCTACACCTTC. It is translated as CASRLTGDYGYTF.

The chain links TRBV19 to TRBJ2-7; unclear D gene. The CDR3 length is 14 residues. The V gene lost 1 base and the J gene lost 2 bases, with 9 bases spanning the gap. CDR1 and CDR2 from the germline V gene are LNHDA and SQIVND (reference sequence). The CDR3 loop is CASSIAPGPYEQYV. Written as DNA, the CDR3 is TGTGCCAGTAGTATAGCGCCTGGTCCCTACGAGCAGTACGTC.

This clone was observed a few times. This sequence joins TRBV12-3 or TRBV12-4 and TRBJ2-2, with TRBD1 matching 7 bases. CDR3 length equals 13 residues. J lost 6 bases, V lost 7 bases, and 5 bases had no gene match. CDR3: CASITGVPGELFF. CDR3 in DNA: TGTGCCAGCATAACAGGGGTCCCCGGGGAGCTGTTTTTT.

The rearrangement joins TRBV9 to TRBJ2-2; D unresolved. This CDR3 has 13 amino acids. Germline loops: CDR1 SGDLS, CDR2 YYNGEE. Trimming cost V 5 bases and J 9 bases, with 14 bases left between them. The DNA of the CDR3 is TGTGCCAGCAGTGTTGCTATCGCCCGGGAGCTGTTTTTT. Encoded protein: CASSVAIARELFF. The variable domain in full, with the rest retrieved from reference TRBV9 and TRBJ2-2, is DSGVTQTPKHLITATGQRVTLRCSPRSGDLSVYWYQQSLDQGLQFLIQYYNGEERAKGNILERFSAQQFPDLHSELNLSSLELGDSALYFCASSVAIARELFFGEGSRLTVL.

J is TRBJ1-5 and V is TRBV10-2; D unresolved. The V gene lost 3 bases and the J gene lost 6 bases, with 9 bases spanning the gap. In germline, CDR1 is WSHSY, CDR2 SAAADI. CDR3 length equals 13 residues. CDR3 in DNA: TGCGCCAGCAGTGAAGGGAGAGCTCAGCCCCAGCATTTT. Its protein is CASSEGRAQPQHF.

This chain joins TRBV5-5 and TRBJ1-2; tentative D call: TRBD1 (6 bases). The CDR3 length is 14 residues. Germline-derived CDR1 and CDR2 are SGHKS and YYEKEE (reference sequence). With 1 base removed from V and 8 bases from J, the gap between germline ends came to 15 bases. The DNA for the CDR3 is TGTGCCAGCAGCTTGATTGTACAGGGTGAAGGCTACACCTTC. It yields the protein CASSLIVQGEGYTF.

The chain combines TRBV10-3 with TRBJ1-2, with D unclear. Germline values: CDR1 ENHRY, CDR2 SYGVKD. Trimming pared 1 base from V and 8 bases from J, leaving 8 bases between. The CDR3 is made up of 12 amino acids. CDR3 sequence (DNA): TGTGCCATCAGTGAGTTTACCGACGGCTACACCTTC. It specifies CAISEFTDGYTF.

This rearrangement joins TRBV28 to TRBJ2-7; D is unclear. CDR3 length equals 14 residues. Germline-derived CDR1 and CDR2 are MDHEN and SYDVKM. Trimming removed 6 bases at V and 4 bases at J, with 16 bases between. This CDR3 reads CASSPGDGPYEQYV. In DNA form, the CDR3 reads TGTGCCAGCAGCCCGGGCGACGGCCCTTACGAGCAGTACGTC.